These T cell receptor beta chains were read from a single sample in a study of cytomegalovirus exposure and HLA in healthy donors. Some clones are missing from TCRdb's copy, which holds only in-frame ones; the method was immunoSEQ multiplex PCR. The sample records 140,000 or so clones, around 66% being singletons. The sample was PBMCs. The receptors derive from an older woman in good health and CMV-seronegative. The CDR3 runs from the conserved cysteine through the conserved F or W. D genes are given only for firm matches. Clone size is not always given. Where it is, it says once, few, many or a class for expanded clones.

size: NA
D: TRBD1
J: TRBJ2-5
V: TRBV5-1
DNA: TGCGCCAGCAGCTTGGACAGGGGCCCAGGGACCCAGTACTTC
CDR3: CASSLDRGPGTQYF

size: NA
D: NA
J: TRBJ1-3
V: TRBV4-1
DNA: TGCGCCAGCAGCCACTTGTTGCGGGGGCCTACCAGCTCTGGAAACACCATATATTTT
CDR3: CASSHLLRGPTSSGNTIYF

size: NA
D: TRBD1
J: TRBJ2-2
V: TRBV4-1
DNA: TGCGCCAGCAGCCAAGATGGACAGGTGCGCACCGGGGAGCTGTTTTTT
CDR3: CASSQDGQVRTGELFF

size: NA
D: NA
J: TRBJ1-2
V: TRBV5-1
DNA: TGCGCCAGCAGCTGGAGGGAGAACTATGGCTACACCTTC
CDR3: CASSWRENYGYTF

size: few
D: NA
J: TRBJ2-3
V: TRBV9
DNA: TGTGCCAGCAGCGTAGAGGGACTCTACACAGATACGCAGTATTTT
CDR3: CASSVEGLYTDTQYF

size: NA
D: NA
J: TRBJ1-6
V: TRBV7-9
DNA: TGTGCCAGCAGTCTGGCGGCTACACATAATTCACCCCTCCACTTT
CDR3: CASSLAATHNSPLHF

size: NA
D: NA
J: TRBJ1-5
V: TRBV6-1
DNA: TGTGCCAGCAGTGAAGGGGGGCGGGTTGGTCAGCCCCAGCATTTT
CDR3: CASSEGGRVGQPQHF

size: once
D: NA
J: TRBJ2-2
V: TRBV5-1
DNA: TGCGCCAGCAGCTTGGATTGGGGCCTAATAACCGGGGAGCTGTTTTTT
CDR3: CASSLDWGLITGELFF

size: NA
D: NA
J: TRBJ2-3
V: TRBV18
DNA: TGTGCCAGCTCACCCCGGACTACTCTGGCGGATACGCAGTATTTT
CDR3: CASSPRTTLADTQYF

size: few
D: NA
J: TRBJ2-3
V: TRBV7-2
DNA: TGTGCCAGCAGCTCCCCTCGGGGGTTTTCCCTAACAGATACGCAGTATTTT
CDR3: CASSSPRGFSLTDTQYF

size: many
D: NA
J: TRBJ2-1
V: TRBV21-1
DNA: TGTGCCAGCAGCAAAGTTGCGGGGGGGGGCAATGAGCAGTTCTTC
CDR3: CASSKVAGGGNEQFF

size: NA
D: NA
J: TRBJ2-7
V: TRBV29-1
DNA: TGCAGCGTTTCCCTCCCGGGCGAGCAGTACTTC
CDR3: CSVSLPGEQYF

size: few
D: TRBD1
J: TRBJ1-1
V: TRBV19
DNA: TGTGCCAGTAGTATAGGGGGACAGGGGAACACTGAAGCTTTCTTT
CDR3: CASSIGGQGNTEAFF

size: few
D: NA
J: TRBJ1-1
V: TRBV6-6
DNA: TGTGCCAGCAGTGGGGAGGTGAACACTGAAGCTTTCTTT
CDR3: CASSGEVNTEAFF

size: NA
D: TRBD1
J: TRBJ2-7
V: TRBV7-9
DNA: TGTTCCAGCAGCACTTTATTACGAGGACAGGGATACGAGCAGTACTTC
CDR3: CSSSTLLRGQGYEQYF

size: NA
D: NA
J: TRBJ1-4
V: TRBV6-5
DNA: TGTGCCAGCAGTCGGGACTCATTGGGTAGAGAAAAACTGTTTTTT
CDR3: CASSRDSLGREKLFF

size: few
D: NA
J: TRBJ1-2
V: TRBV6-1
DNA: TGTGCCAGCAGTGATGCGGGGGAAGGCTACACCTTC
CDR3: CASSDAGEGYTF

size: NA
D: NA
J: TRBJ2-7
V: TRBV28
DNA: TGTGCCAGCACCACCCGTTATAGGGGGACCCCAACGTTC
CDR3: CASTTRYRGTPTF

size: NA
D: NA
J: TRBJ2-7
V: TRBV6-1
DNA: TGTGCCAGCAGTGAAATGAGAGCTACCTACGAGCAGTACTTC
CDR3: CASSEMRATYEQYF

size: NA
D: NA
J: TRBJ1-5
V: TRBV6-5
DNA: TGTGCCAGCAGTTACCTAAGTAGCAATCAGCCCCAGCATTTT
CDR3: CASSYLSSNQPQHF

size: few
D: TRBD2
J: TRBJ2-3
V: TRBV27
DNA: TGTGCCAGCAGTTTAGGGACTAGCTGGATGACTAGCACAGATACGCAGTATTTT
CDR3: CASSLGTSWMTSTDTQYF

size: NA
D: NA
J: TRBJ1-4
V: TRBV27
DNA: TGTGCCAGCAGTAGAACAGGCTATATTAATGAAAAACTGTTTTTT
CDR3: CASSRTGYINEKLFF

size: once
D: NA
J: TRBJ2-7
V: TRBV9
DNA: TGTGCCAGCAGCGTAGGCTCTCGGGGACAAACTACCGAGCAGTACTTC
CDR3: CASSVGSRGQTTEQYF

size: NA
D: TRBD1
J: TRBJ2-2
V: TRBV4-2
DNA: TGTGCCAGCAGCCAGCGGGGACAGGGGGTTAATACCGGGGAGCTGTTTTTT
CDR3: CASSQRGQGVNTGELFF

size: NA
D: TRBD1
J: TRBJ2-7
V: TRBV5-1
DNA: TGCGCCAGCAGCTTGGGAGGGGGCGCCACCTACGAGCAGTACTTC
CDR3: CASSLGGGATYEQYF

size: NA
D: NA
J: TRBJ1-3
V: TRBV19
DNA: TGTGCCAGTACGGAGGTCGGCTCTGGAAACACCATATATTTT
CDR3: CASTEVGSGNTIYF

size: few
D: TRBD1
J: TRBJ2-7
V: TRBV5-6
DNA: TGTGCCAGCAGCCGAGGGACAGGGGGCTCCGAGCAGTACTTC
CDR3: CASSRGTGGSEQYF

size: NA
D: TRBD2
J: TRBJ2-7
V: TRBV2
DNA: TGTGCCAGCAGTAAAGCGGGGGCCACTGTCTACGAGCAGTACTTC
CDR3: CASSKAGATVYEQYF

size: NA
D: TRBD1
J: TRBJ2-3
V: TRBV28
DNA: TGTGCCAGCACAGAAGACAGGGGAGAAGGAGATACGCAGTATTTT
CDR3: CASTEDRGEGDTQYF

size: NA
D: TRBD2
J: TRBJ2-1
V: TRBV5-1
DNA: TGCGCCAGCAGCGCCCTTAGCGGGTATTACAATGAGCAGTTCTTC
CDR3: CASSALSGYYNEQFF

size: once
D: TRBD2
J: TRBJ2-3
V: TRBV4-3
DNA: TGCGCCAGCAGCCAAGAGGCGGGGGGCTTGACAGATACGCAGTATTTT
CDR3: CASSQEAGGLTDTQYF

size: NA
D: TRBD2
J: TRBJ2-1
V: TRBV29-1
DNA: TGCAGCGTGGGGGGACTAGCGAACTACAATGAGCAGTTCTTC
CDR3: CSVGGLANYNEQFF

size: NA
D: NA
J: TRBJ1-6
V: TRBV27
DNA: TGTGCCAGCAGTTTATTCCAGGCTGGTTCACCCCTCCACTTT
CDR3: CASSLFQAGSPLHF

size: NA
D: TRBD2
J: TRBJ2-1
V: TRBV18
DNA: TGTGCCAGCTCACTAGAGCGGGGGCTCTCCTACAATGAGCAGTTCTTC
CDR3: CASSLERGLSYNEQFF

size: few
D: TRBD1
J: TRBJ1-2
V: TRBV5-1
DNA: TGCGCCAGCAGCTGGACAGGAGACCTCTATGGCTACACCTTC
CDR3: CASSWTGDLYGYTF

size: few
D: TRBD2
J: TRBJ2-1
V: TRBV18
DNA: TGTGCCAGCTCCCGAGTTGGACTAGCGATAGGCTCCTACAATGAGCAGTTCTTC
CDR3: CASSRVGLAIGSYNEQFF

size: NA
D: TRBD2
J: TRBJ2-2
V: TRBV7-2
DNA: TGTGCCAGCAGCTTAAGACTAGCGGGGGTTTCGAACACCGGGGAGCTGTTTTTT
CDR3: CASSLRLAGVSNTGELFF

size: NA
D: TRBD1
J: TRBJ1-5
V: TRBV19
DNA: TGTGCCAGTAGTAGGGACAGAACCCAAGGCAATCAGCCCCAGCATTTT
CDR3: CASSRDRTQGNQPQHF

size: few
D: TRBD1
J: TRBJ2-1
V: TRBV19
DNA: TGTGCCAGTAGTTCGGGACAGCCTCCCGTCGAGGGGAATGAGCAGTTCTTC
CDR3: CASSSGQPPVEGNEQFF

size: NA
D: TRBD2
J: TRBJ2-7
V: TRBV5-1
DNA: TGCGCCAGCGGCCCGACTAGCGGGAGCCACGAGCAGTACTTC
CDR3: CASGPTSGSHEQYF

size: NA
D: NA
J: TRBJ1-2
V: TRBV2
DNA: TGTGCCAGCACCCGAAGGGGAGGAGGCGGCTATGGCTACACCTTC
CDR3: CASTRRGGGGYGYTF

size: NA
D: TRBD1
J: TRBJ1-2
V: TRBV2
DNA: TGTGCCAGCAGTACCAGGACAGGCTATGGCTACACCTTC
CDR3: CASSTRTGYGYTF

size: NA
D: TRBD2
J: TRBJ2-2
V: TRBV7-8
DNA: TGTGCCAGCAGCTTAGCTCTAGCGGGAGGAGTAAGGGAGCTGTTTTTT
CDR3: CASSLALAGGVRELFF

size: NA
D: NA
J: TRBJ2-1
V: TRBV28
DNA: TGTGCCAGCAGGACATACAATGAGCAGTTCTTC
CDR3: CASRTYNEQFF

size: few
D: NA
J: TRBJ1-2
V: TRBV28
DNA: TGTGCCAGCATCGGATCAGGGGTAGCTAACTATGGCTACACCTTC
CDR3: CASIGSGVANYGYTF

size: medium-sized
D: TRBD2
J: TRBJ2-1
V: TRBV28
DNA: TGTGCCAGCAGTTTGCTAGCGGGCCTGGGGGACAATGAGCAGTTCTTC
CDR3: CASSLLAGLGDNEQFF

size: NA
D: NA
J: TRBJ2-2
V: TRBV11-3
DNA: TGTGCCAGCAGCTTAGAGCCGGCCGGGGAGCTGTTTTTT
CDR3: CASSLEPAGELFF

size: NA
D: TRBD2
J: TRBJ2-1
V: TRBV19
DNA: TGTGCCAGTAGTATTACGGCGGGGGGGTCCTACAATGAGCAGTTCTTC
CDR3: CASSITAGGSYNEQFF

size: NA
D: TRBD1
J: TRBJ1-6
V: TRBV27
DNA: TGTGCCAGCAGCCCGGGACAGACAAATTCACCCCTCCACTTT
CDR3: CASSPGQTNSPLHF

size: NA
D: NA
J: TRBJ2-7
V: TRBV6-1
DNA: TGTGCCAGCAGTGGACTTACCTACGAGCAGTACTTC
CDR3: CASSGLTYEQYF

size: NA
D: NA
J: TRBJ1-1
V: TRBV25-1
DNA: TGTGCCAGCAGTGAAAAAAAAATAACCACTATTTACGAGAAAGCTTTCTTT
CDR3: CASSEKKITTIYEKAFF

size: NA
D: TRBD2
J: TRBJ2-5
V: TRBV29-1
DNA: TGCAGCGTTGACACTAGCGGGATGAGAGAGACCCAGTACTTC
CDR3: CSVDTSGMRETQYF

size: NA
D: TRBD1
J: TRBJ2-7
V: TRBV28
DNA: TGTGCCAGCAGTTCACCTGGGAGGGGACAGGGAAGGAGTGAGCAGTACTTC
CDR3: CASSSPGRGQGRSEQYF